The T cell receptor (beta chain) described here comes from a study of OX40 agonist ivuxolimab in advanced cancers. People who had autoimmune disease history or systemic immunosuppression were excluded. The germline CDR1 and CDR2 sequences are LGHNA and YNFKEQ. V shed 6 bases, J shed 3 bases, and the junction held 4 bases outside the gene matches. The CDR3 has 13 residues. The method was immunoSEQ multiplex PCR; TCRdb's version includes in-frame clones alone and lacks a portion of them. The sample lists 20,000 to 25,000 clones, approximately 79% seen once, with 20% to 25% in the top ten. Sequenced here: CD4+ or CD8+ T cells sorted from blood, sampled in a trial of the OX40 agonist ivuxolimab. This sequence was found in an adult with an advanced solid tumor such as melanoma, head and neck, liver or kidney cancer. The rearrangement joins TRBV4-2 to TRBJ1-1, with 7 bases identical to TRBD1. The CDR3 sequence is CASRATGDTEAFF. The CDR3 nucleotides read TGTGCCAGCAGGGCTACAGGGGACACTGAAGCTTTCTTT.